The 12 T cell receptor beta chains below were found in one sample sequenced in a study of control samples from healthy donors and cancer patients. Measured with immunoSEQ multiplex PCR; TCRdb has only the in-frame clones, and not every one. The sample contains 100,000 to 150,000 clones, around nine tenths of which appear only once. The sample consisted of blood. These receptors originate from a man under 40 in good health.

V usage is TRBV2 and J usage is TRBJ1-5, with TRBD1 matching over 8 bases. Trimming removed 6 bases from V and 2 bases from J; junction bases left unmatched: 3. The germline V gene has CDR1 SNHLY and CDR2 FYNNEI. The CDR3 is 14 residues long. The CDR3, as DNA: TGTGCCAGCAGCCTACAGGGGGGCAATCAGCCCCAGCATTTT. Translated, it gives CASSLQGGNQPQHF.

This chain links TRBV7-2 with TRBJ1-2; 9 bases map to TRBD1. Looked up from germline, CDR1 is SGHTA and CDR2 is FQGNSA. The V gene end was trimmed by 3 bases and the J gene end by 4 bases; junction bases not matched to a gene: 9. The length of the CDR3 is 16 residues. The CDR3 spells CASSLGDRETLYGYTF. As DNA, the CDR3 is TGTGCCAGCAGCTTGGGGGACAGGGAAACCCTCTATGGCTACACCTTC.

The rearrangement joins TRBV25-1 to TRBJ1-5; D call uncertain. V was shortened by 5 bases and J by 0 bases, with 8 bases between the two germline ends. CDR1 MGHDK and CDR2 SYGVNS come from the germline V gene. The CDR3 spans 14 residues. The CDR3 nucleotides are TGTGCCAGCAGTCTTAGTAATAGCAATCAGCCCCAGCATTTT. It codes for CASSLSNSNQPQHF.

The V and J genes are TRBV9 and TRBJ2-1; D perhaps matches TRBD1 (7 bases). Per germline, CDR1 SGDLS and CDR2 YYNGEE. The V end lost 1 base, the J end lost 2 bases, and 10 bases lay between the germline ends. The CDR3 length is 15 residues. The CDR3 protein is CASSVTRGAYNEQFF. The CDR3 nucleotides read TGTGCCAGCAGCGTAACCAGGGGGGCCTACAATGAGCAGTTCTTC.

This chain joins TRBV6-1 and TRBJ1-2; unclear D gene. Germline V gene data show CDR1 as MNHNS and CDR2 as SASEGT. This CDR3 region has 14 residues. The V gene lost 2 bases and the J gene lost 7 bases, with 14 bases spanning the gap. The CDR3 DNA reads TGTGCCAGCAGTGAAATACGTACTGAGCGTGGCTACACCTTC. It yields the protein CASSEIRTERGYTF.

The V call is TRBV5-1, the J call TRBJ2-3; D is perhaps TRBD2 (6 bases). V shed 0 bases and J shed 0 bases, with 8 bases lying between them. CDR1 SGHRS and CDR2 YFSETQ come from the germline V gene. This CDR3 is built from 15 residues. CDR3 nucleotides: TGCGCCAGCAGCTTGGTGCGGGGAAGCACAGATACGCAGTATTTT. It encodes CASSLVRGSTDTQYF.

J is TRBJ2-5 and V is TRBV19; D gene unclear. This CDR3 contains 14 residues. V lost 1 base and J 7 bases, leaving 13 bases between the germline ends. Germline V gene lookup returns CDR1 LNHDA and CDR2 SQIVND (reference sequence). As DNA, the CDR3 is TGTGCCAGTAGTATAGGGGAATCCCTGGGGACCCAGTACTTC. Protein sequence: CASSIGESLGTQYF.

This chain connects TRBV24-1 to TRBJ1-2; a weak D match, TRBD1 (6 bases). Trimming left V 2 bases short and J 0 bases short, with 15 bases between. Germline CDR1 and CDR2: KGHDR and SFDVKD. This CDR3 is built from 17 residues. The CDR3 DNA reads TGTGCCACCAGTGATTCTAGGACAGCAATTCCTAACTATGGCTACACCTTC. This encodes CATSDSRTAIPNYGYTF.

V is TRBV27 and J is TRBJ1-2; maybe TRBD1 (6 bases). Germline V lookup: CDR1 MNHEY, CDR2 SMNVEV (reference sequence). The CDR3 is made up of 15 amino acids. V was trimmed by 7 bases and J by 3 bases, leaving 18 bases between them. CDR3 region: CASTSRGPGDYGYTF. For the CDR3, the DNA is TGTGCCAGCACCTCCAGGGGACCAGGGGACTATGGCTACACCTTC.

The CDR3 region is CAAEGPGNTIYF. CDR3 sequence (DNA): TGTGCCGCGGAGGGGCCGGGAAACACCATATATTTT. V and J are TRBV28 and TRBJ1-3; perhaps TRBD1 as D (5 bases). Germline V CDR1 and CDR2: MDHEN, SYDVKM. This CDR3 contains 12 residues. Trimming stripped 11 bases from V and 4 bases from J, with 12 bases between.

The rearrangement uses TRBV25-1 and TRBJ2-1; 11 nucleotides agree with TRBD2. CDR3 size: 17 residues. From germline, CDR1 is MGHDK and CDR2 SYGVNS. Trimming removed 3 bases from V and 9 bases from J; junction bases left unmatched: 13. The CDR3 bases are TGTGCCAGCAGTGATCCACTCCTAGCGGGGGGTTTTGGTGAGCAGTTCTTC. It specifies CASSDPLLAGGFGEQFF.

The rearrangement uses TRBV30 and TRBJ2-5; D uncertain. The CDR3 is 13 amino acids. Trimming pared 0 bases from V and 2 bases from J, leaving 7 bases between. CDR1 and CDR2 from the germline V gene are GTSNPN and SVGIG (reference sequence). CDR3 sequence reads: CAWSVRRQETQYF. The CDR3 region has the DNA TGTGCCTGGAGTGTACGGCGGCAAGAGACCCAGTACTTC.